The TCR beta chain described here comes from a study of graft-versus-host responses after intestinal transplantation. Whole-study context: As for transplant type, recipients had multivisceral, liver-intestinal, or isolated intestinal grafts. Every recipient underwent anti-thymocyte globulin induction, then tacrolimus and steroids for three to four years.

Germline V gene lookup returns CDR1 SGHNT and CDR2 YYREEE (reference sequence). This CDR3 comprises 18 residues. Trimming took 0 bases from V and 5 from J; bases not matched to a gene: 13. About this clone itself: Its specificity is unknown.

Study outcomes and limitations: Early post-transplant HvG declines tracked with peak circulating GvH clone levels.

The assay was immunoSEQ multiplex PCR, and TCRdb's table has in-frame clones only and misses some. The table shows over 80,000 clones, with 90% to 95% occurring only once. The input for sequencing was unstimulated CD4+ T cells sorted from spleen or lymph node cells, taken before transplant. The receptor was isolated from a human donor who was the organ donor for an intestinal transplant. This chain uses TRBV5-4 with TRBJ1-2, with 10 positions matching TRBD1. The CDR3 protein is CASSLGIGTGDSGYGYTF. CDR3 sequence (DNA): TGTGCCAGCAGCTTGGGTATCGGGACAGGGGATTCTGGTTATGGCTACACCTTC. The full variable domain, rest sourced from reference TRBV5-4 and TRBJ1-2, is ETGVTQSPTHLIKTRGQQVTLRCSSQSGHNTVSWYQQALGQGPQFIFQYYREEENGRGNFPPRFSGLQFPNYSSELNVNALELDDSALYLCASSLGIGTGDSGYGYTFGSGTRLTVV.